Here is one TCR beta chain with its context. No antigen is known for it. This sample's treatment: around 19 received Ad26.COV2.S at low or high dose, single or two shots; several received placebo; per-sample allocation not given. Collection of samples fell on day 63 after the first vaccine or placebo injection. The data are from a study of Ad26.COV2.S vaccination and SARS-CoV-2 variants. The overall study: Doses of Ad26.COV2.S were injected into muscle once or twice, 56 days apart.

The protocol was immunoSEQ multiplex PCR, while the TCRdb copy is restricted to in-frame clones and leaves out a portion. The data hold a few hundred thousand clones, with around 82% observed a single time. Whole-study results and caveats: Measures of TCR breadth and depth may have fallen short of total T cell responses. Similar non-spike TCR breadth was observed in recipients of vaccine and of placebo. A substantial breadth of spike-specific CD8+ and CD4+ T cell responses after vaccination has been reported.

The ends were cut back, 0 bases at V and 6 bases at J, with 14 bases in the middle. Germline V gene data show CDR1 as MNHNS and CDR2 as SASEGT. The CDR3 has 15 amino acids. Sequencing was performed on peripheral blood, taken in a trial of Ad26.COV2.S vaccine versus placebo. This TCR derives from a person between 18 and 60 years old who received the Ad26.COV2.S COVID-19 vaccine or a placebo. The chain couples TRBV6-1 to TRBJ2-5; D is possibly TRBD2 (5 bases). The CDR3 sequence is CASSEALQEGQTQYF. The DNA of the CDR3 is TGTGCCAGCAGTGAAGCGCTTCAAGAGGGTCAGACCCAGTACTTC.